This entry features one T cell receptor (beta chain) sequence. Its antigen has not been determined. Base qualities are missing; no much larger clone stands one base away. The sample belongs to a study of T cell responses to AZD1222 COVID-19 vaccine (dated by TCRdb to the early 2020s). For the study in its entirety: A total of approximately 240 trial participants underwent TCR sequencing, of whom approximately 210 received two doses of AZD1222 and 26 received two doses of the MenACWY control vaccine. Enrollment into the trials was organized by age into subgroups of 18-55, 56-69 and 70-plus years, and those subgroups contained about 160, 30 and 59 TCR-sequenced participants, respectively.

Between the V and J ends, shortened by 0 bases and 3 bases respectively, the junction contains 9 bases. CDR1 and CDR2 were assigned from the germline V gene as SGDLS and YYNGEE. The CDR3 covers 14 residues, taking in both the cysteine and the phenylalanine. Only the CDR3 part of the read is kept: 42 bases, read in frame from the first base. Study-wide findings and limitations: After two AZD1222 doses, both the breadth and the depth of spike-specific TCRs were significantly higher than at day 0 and than in MenACWY recipients. Vaccine-associated CD4 TCRs spanned the whole spike protein, with dominant responses in regions 160-218 and 743-854. The 56-69-year group was small, and its depth increase did not reach significance, likely because of low power. Only five to seven AZD1222 recipients were SARS-CoV-2 seropositive at baseline, limiting conclusions about previously exposed vaccinees. Participants were mostly white British and included more females than males, and it was suggested by the authors that clonal diversity may have been underestimated. Reportedly, close to half of the unique spike-specific TCRs recognized epitopes lying outside the regions that are mutated in the B.1.351 and B.1.1.7 variants. No day 14 peak-response samples were available, so repertoires were characterized only after the peak T cell response.

The sample's time point label, decoded: baseline before first vaccination. This specimen's treatment or condition label, interpreted: meningococcal conjugate vaccine given as trial control. The vaccinee samples were drawn from two UK trials, COV001 and COV002, one of which was a single-blind randomized controlled phase 2/3 trial testing AZD1222 (ChAdOx1 nCoV-19) in healthy adults. For TCRbeta chain sequencing, PBMC samples from trial participants were taken at day 0 and at day 28 after the second dose. The CDR3 regions of human TCRbeta chains were analyzed by immunosequencing. From the authors' description of their analysis: TCRs in the repertoires were matched against a reference library of SARS-CoV-2-specific TCRs that had been generated with the MIRA antigen-specificity platform. Breadth was defined as the fraction of unique TCRs that were SARS-CoV-2-associated. Depth was defined as the fraction of total T cells that were SARS-CoV-2-associated. Using the MIRA data, each spike-specific TCR was assigned both to the spike region to which the TCR was reactive and to a CD4 or CD8 class. Log10-transformed breadth and depth values were compared by one-way ANOVA with Sidak's multiple comparisons tests. Imported from immuneACCESS, the table was reduced by TCRdb to in-frame sequences with V and J called. These copies leave out some clones; in studies compared against another copy, an unresolved V gene accounts for under half, and the cause of the remainder is not known. V and J calls and clone size are copied from that table; D and trimming were computed from the DNA. The sample yields approximately 98,000 clones; about 92% were counted once. The ten largest account for roughly 3% of the sample.

This TCR was recovered from an adult in good health. The receptor chain draws on TRBV9 and TRBJ1-1; the D gene is unclear. This material consisted of peripheral blood, taken on day 0 of MenACWY control vaccination. In nucleotide form, the sequence is TGTGCCAGCAGCGTAGAAGAGAGATACACTGAAGCTTTCTTT. Translated, it gives CASSVEERYTEAFF.